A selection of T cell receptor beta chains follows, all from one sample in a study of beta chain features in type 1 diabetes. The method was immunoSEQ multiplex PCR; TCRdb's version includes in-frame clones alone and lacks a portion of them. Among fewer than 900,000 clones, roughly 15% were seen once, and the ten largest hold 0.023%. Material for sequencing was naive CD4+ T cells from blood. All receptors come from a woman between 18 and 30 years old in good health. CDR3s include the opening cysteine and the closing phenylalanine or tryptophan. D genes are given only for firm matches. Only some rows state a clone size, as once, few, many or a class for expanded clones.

CDR3: CASRSGTNSNQPQHF
DNA: TGTGCCAGCAGATCCGGGACTAATAGCAATCAGCCCCAGCATTTT
size: few
V: TRBV7-8
J: TRBJ1-5
D: -

CDR3: CASSGTTGVREQYF
DNA: TGCGCCAGCAGCGGGACCACAGGGGTTCGGGAGCAGTACTTC
size: -
V: TRBV5-1
J: TRBJ2-5
D: -

CDR3: CATSRDLLKGPAGGQPQHF
DNA: TGTGCCACCAGCAGAGATCTTTTAAAGGGGCCCGCAGGTGGTCAGCCCCAGCATTTT
size: few
V: TRBV15
J: TRBJ1-5
D: -

CDR3: CASSLAGVPFF
DNA: TGTGCCAGCAGTCTAGCGGGAGTACCGTTCTTC
size: few
V: TRBV28
J: TRBJ2-1
D: TRBD2

CDR3: CASSVAGEVYNEQFF
DNA: TGTGCCAGCAGCGTAGCGGGGGAGGTGTACAATGAGCAGTTCTTC
size: few
V: TRBV9
J: TRBJ2-1
D: -

CDR3: CASSLGLAGVYEQFF
DNA: TGTGCCAGCAGCTTAGGACTAGCGGGAGTCTATGAGCAGTTCTTC
size: -
V: TRBV11-3
J: TRBJ2-1
D: TRBD2

CDR3: CASSAQGSYEQYF
DNA: TGTGCCAGTAGTGCCCAGGGATCTTACGAGCAGTACTTC
size: few
V: TRBV19
J: TRBJ2-7
D: -

CDR3: CASSHPGGLSDTQYF
DNA: TGTGCCAGCAGCCACCCAGGAGGGTTGTCCGATACGCAGTATTTT
size: few
V: TRBV7-9
J: TRBJ2-3
D: -

CDR3: CASSFTLRSNTEAFF
DNA: TGTGCCAGCAGCTTTACCCTCCGGTCGAACACTGAAGCTTTCTTT
size: few
V: TRBV5-5
J: TRBJ1-1
D: -

CDR3: CSIPLNYGYTF
DNA: TGCAGCATACCACTAAACTATGGCTACACCTTC
size: few
V: TRBV20-1
J: TRBJ1-2
D: -

CDR3: CASSPGLANTGELFF
DNA: TGTGCCAGCAGCCCAGGACTAGCGAACACCGGGGAGCTGTTTTTT
size: few
V: TRBV11-2
J: TRBJ2-2
D: TRBD2

CDR3: CASSDWGLGNNEQFF
DNA: TGCGCCAGCAGTGATTGGGGACTTGGGAACAATGAGCAGTTCTTC
size: few
V: TRBV10-1
J: TRBJ2-1
D: -

CDR3: CASSQTDRNTGELFF
DNA: TGCGCCAGCAGCCAAACTGACAGGAACACCGGGGAGCTGTTTTTT
size: few
V: TRBV4-3
J: TRBJ2-2
D: -

CDR3: CASSFGTSGRAANTQYF
DNA: TGTGCCAGCAGCTTCGGGACTAGCGGGAGGGCCGCAAATACGCAGTATTTT
size: -
V: TRBV5-4
J: TRBJ2-3
D: TRBD2

CDR3: CASSLEGYEQYF
DNA: TGCGCCAGCAGCTTGGAAGGCTACGAGCAGTACTTC
size: -
V: TRBV5-1
J: TRBJ2-7
D: -

CDR3: CASAGSNYGYTF
DNA: TGTGCCAGCGCCGGCAGCAACTATGGCTACACCTTC
size: -
V: TRBV7-2
J: TRBJ1-2
D: -

CDR3: CASSAGGTEAFF
DNA: TGTGCCAGCAGCGCCGGGGGCACTGAAGCTTTCTTT
size: -
V: TRBV5-4
J: TRBJ1-1
D: -

CDR3: CASSLANFPGQGNYEQYF
DNA: TGCGCCAGCAGCTTGGCCAACTTCCCGGGACAGGGGAACTACGAGCAGTACTTC
size: -
V: TRBV5-1
J: TRBJ2-7
D: TRBD1

CDR3: CASSLRQGLAGGSSYNEQFF
DNA: TGTGCCAGCTCACTTAGACAGGGACTAGCGGGAGGAAGCTCCTACAATGAGCAGTTCTTC
size: -
V: TRBV18
J: TRBJ2-1
D: TRBD2

CDR3: CASSLEDRAGGQSGQFF
DNA: TGTGCCAGCAGCTTAGAGGACCGAGCGGGAGGGCAATCGGGGCAGTTCTTC
size: once
V: TRBV7-3
J: TRBJ2-1
D: TRBD2

CDR3: CASRGLAVYNEQFF
DNA: TGTGCATCGAGGGGACTAGCGGTGTACAATGAGCAGTTCTTC
size: few
V: TRBV5-6
J: TRBJ2-1
D: TRBD2

CDR3: CASSYSAQGWYGYTF
DNA: TGTGCCAGCAGTTACTCGGCACAGGGTTGGTATGGCTACACCTTC
size: -
V: TRBV6-5
J: TRBJ1-2
D: -

CDR3: CASSQERDYSYNEQFF
DNA: TGCGCCAGCAGCCAAGAAAGGGACTACTCCTACAATGAGCAGTTCTTC
size: -
V: TRBV4-3
J: TRBJ2-1
D: TRBD2

CDR3: CSARENNEQFF
DNA: TGCAGTGCTAGAGAAAACAATGAGCAGTTCTTC
size: -
V: TRBV20-1
J: TRBJ2-1
D: -

CDR3: CASSPRAGGNRYEQYF
DNA: TGTGCCAGCAGCCCCCGAGCCGGGGGTAATCGCTACGAGCAGTACTTC
size: few
V: TRBV7-2
J: TRBJ2-7
D: -

CDR3: CASSPSGGSYEQYF
DNA: TGTGCCAGCAGCCCTTCCGGCGGGTCCTACGAGCAGTACTTC
size: -
V: TRBV7-2
J: TRBJ2-7
D: -

CDR3: CASSLGRAEKLFF
DNA: TGTGCCAGCAGCTTGGGTAGGGCTGAAAAACTGTTTTTT
size: -
V: TRBV5-4
J: TRBJ1-4
D: -

CDR3: CASRDPGQEGDQPQHF
DNA: TGTGCCAGCAGGGACCCGGGACAGGAGGGCGATCAGCCCCAGCATTTT
size: few
V: TRBV6-4
J: TRBJ1-5
D: TRBD1

CDR3: CASSVHPTSYEQYF
DNA: TGTGCCAGCAGCGTACACCCAACTTCCTACGAGCAGTACTTC
size: few
V: TRBV9
J: TRBJ2-7
D: -

CDR3: CASSRGLAGAHSYNEQFF
DNA: TGTGCCAGCAGCCGTGGGCTAGCGGGAGCCCACTCCTACAATGAGCAGTTCTTC
size: -
V: TRBV7-2
J: TRBJ2-1
D: TRBD2

CDR3: CSASLRDEQFF
DNA: TGCAGTGCTAGTCTCCGCGATGAGCAGTTCTTC
size: few
V: TRBV20-1
J: TRBJ2-1
D: -

CDR3: CASSSRAYTEAFF
DNA: TGTGCCAGCAGCTCCCGGGCCTACACTGAAGCTTTCTTT
size: few
V: TRBV13
J: TRBJ1-1
D: -

CDR3: CASSLADTQYF
DNA: TGCGCCAGCAGCTTAGCGGATACGCAGTATTTT
size: few
V: TRBV5-1
J: TRBJ2-3
D: -

CDR3: CSALEGGHYEQYF
DNA: TGCAGCGCCCTCGAAGGGGGCCACTACGAGCAGTACTTC
size: -
V: TRBV29-1
J: TRBJ2-7
D: TRBD1

CDR3: CASSLALGGLAGALYEQYF
DNA: TGTGCCAGCAGCTTAGCGCTAGGGGGACTAGCGGGAGCCCTCTACGAGCAGTACTTC
size: few
V: TRBV7-2
J: TRBJ2-7
D: TRBD2

CDR3: CAITTRQGPSTDTQYF
DNA: TGTGCCATCACCACACGACAGGGCCCTAGCACAGATACGCAGTATTTT
size: few
V: TRBV7-9
J: TRBJ2-3
D: TRBD1

CDR3: CATSILSGANVLTF
DNA: TGTGCCACCAGCATCCTATCTGGGGCCAACGTCCTGACTTTC
size: -
V: TRBV15
J: TRBJ2-6
D: -

CDR3: CASSSGNEKLFF
DNA: TGTGCCAGCAGTTCGGGAAATGAAAAACTGTTTTTT
size: -
V: TRBV28
J: TRBJ1-4
D: -

CDR3: CASSLAGGHNEQFF
DNA: TGTGCCAGCAGCTTGGCGGGAGGGCACAATGAGCAGTTCTTC
size: -
V: TRBV7-3
J: TRBJ2-1
D: TRBD2

CDR3: CASSPGAALNEQFF
DNA: TGTGCCAGCTCACCCGGGGCAGCGTTGAATGAGCAGTTCTTC
size: -
V: TRBV18
J: TRBJ2-1
D: -

CDR3: CASSPQTASGTGLYNEQFF
DNA: TGTGCCAGCAGCCCACAGACTGCCTCCGGGACAGGGCTCTACAATGAGCAGTTCTTC
size: -
V: TRBV13
J: TRBJ2-1
D: TRBD1

CDR3: CASSPPYGWNTGELFF
DNA: TGTGCCAGCTCACCCCCCTATGGTTGGAACACCGGGGAGCTGTTTTTT
size: few
V: TRBV18
J: TRBJ2-2
D: -

CDR3: CASSVEGLLNTGELFF
DNA: TGTGCCAGCAGCGTAGAGGGACTATTAAACACCGGGGAGCTGTTTTTT
size: few
V: TRBV9
J: TRBJ2-2
D: TRBD2

CDR3: CASSQARGNSGNTIYF
DNA: TGCGCCAGCAGCCAAGCCAGGGGAAACTCTGGAAACACCATATATTTT
size: -
V: TRBV4-1
J: TRBJ1-3
D: -